This T cell receptor beta chain was profiled in a study of graft-versus-host responses after intestinal transplantation. Study-wide context: Among the recipients, transplants were multivisceral, liver-intestinal, or isolated intestinal. Tacrolimus plus steroids were given to all recipients for roughly 3 years, preceded by anti-thymocyte globulin induction.

On this clone itself: Its matching antigen is unknown.

Clones were read by immunoSEQ multiplex PCR, and TCRdb kept only the in-frame ones, dropping some. The sample consists of more than 90,000 clones, just under 95% of them appearing once. Study results and limitations: The presence of high graft-versus-host to host-versus-graft clonal ratios in allografts characterized patients with graft-donor T cell macrochimerism. Recipient-marrow GvH clones were detected, some having first appeared in ileum or blood.

Germline loops: CDR1 MNHEY, CDR2 SMNVEV (reference sequence). J lost 9 bases, V lost 3 bases, and 7 bases had no gene match. This CDR3 is built from 15 residues. The input for sequencing was unstimulated CD8+ T cells sorted from spleen or lymph node cells, taken before intestinal transplant. The chain recombines TRBV27 with TRBJ2-1; 11 bases agree with TRBD2. The sequence was obtained from a human donor who received an intestinal transplant. CDR3 nucleotide sequence: TGTGCCAGCAGTTTGTCGCTAGCGGGGGGAGTTGAGCAGTTCTTC. Residues: CASSLSLAGGVEQFF.